What follows are 30 T cell receptor beta chains derived from one specimen sequenced in a study of T-cell reconstitution after alpha-beta-depleted transplantation in children. Preparation of the TCRbeta library was carried out with unique molecular identifiers. TCRdb re-derived calls from the PCR reads in MiXCR, one entry per CDR3 protein. There are roughly 200,000 distinct CDR3 sequences in the sample; 8.4% occur only once, and less than 40% lies in the top ten. The source was PBMCs, mostly from graft donor cells, collected 360 days after TCRalphabeta/CD19-depleted stem cell transplant. These receptors came from a male patient aged 2-15 years who had a stem cell transplant for acute myeloid leukemia, so the T cells may come from the graft donor.

The rearrangement links TRBV5-1 to TRBJ1-1; D possibly corresponds to TRBD1 (5 bases). V shed 0 bases and J shed 4 bases, with 10 bases lying between them. The CDR3 has 14 residues. The germline V gene encodes CDR1 SGHRS and CDR2 YFSETQ. As DNA, the CDR3 is TGCGCCAGCAGCTTGGCCCCAGGGAGCACTGAAGCTTTCTTT. It yields the protein CASSLAPGSTEAFF.

This clonotype was seen at least ten times. V and J are TRBV12-3 or TRBV12-4 and TRBJ1-5, with D tentatively TRBD1 (5 bases). The CDR3 is made up of 14 amino acids. Deletions cut 2 bases from V and 6 bases from J, with 11 bases between. The CDR3 region is CASSLRRDAQPQHF. CDR3 DNA: TGTGCCAGCAGTTTACGCAGGGATGCTCAGCCCCAGCATTTT.

V usage is TRBV7-2 and J usage is TRBJ2-7, with 9 bases that match TRBD1. The V gene end was trimmed by 4 bases and the J gene end by 12 bases; junction bases not matched to a gene: 4. The CDR3 contains 11 residues. Germline CDR1 SGHTA, CDR2 FQGNSA. The CDR3 DNA is TGTGCCAGCAGCTCGGGGGGACAGGGGTACTTC. It yields the protein CASSSGGQGYF.

This chain uses TRBV5-1 with TRBJ1-1; D is perhaps TRBD1 (5 bases). Trimming removed 4 bases at V and 1 base at J, with 17 bases between. CDR1 is SGHRS and CDR2 is YFSETQ in the germline V gene. This CDR3 is 16 amino acids long. CDR3 loop: CASSTLGEQRNTEAFF. In DNA form, the CDR3 reads TGCGCCAGCAGCACCCTGGGGGAACAGCGGAACACTGAAGCTTTCTTT.

This clonotype was seen at least ten times. CDR3 in DNA: TGTGCCAGCAGCCAAGTGGCGACTAGTTTCATCCCTACGCAGTATTTT. As protein: CASSQVATSFIPTQYF. The chain carries TRBV3-1 and TRBJ2-3; perhaps TRBD2 as D (6 bases). The CDR3 runs to 16 residues. In germline, CDR1 is LGHDT, CDR2 YNNKEL (reference sequence). Trimming removed 1 base at V and 8 bases at J, with 19 bases between.

The V gene is TRBV11-2, the J gene TRBJ2-2, with TRBD1 as a possible D gene (6 bases). The CDR3 extends over 18 amino acids. Trimming took 7 bases from V and 1 from J, leaving 22 bases between them. CDR1 is SGHAT and CDR2 is FQNNGV in the germline V gene. Here the CDR3 DNA reads TGTGCCAGCACCAAAGTTCCCACAGGGCGCCTGAACACCGGGGAGCTGTTTTTT. Translation gives CASTKVPTGRLNTGELFF. Together with reference TRBV11-2 and TRBJ2-2, the CDR3 gives the full variable domain: EAGVAQSPRYKIIEKRQSVAFWCNPISGHATLYWYQQILGQGPKLLIQFQNNGVVDDSQLPKDRFSAERLKGVDSTLKIQPAKLEDSAVYLCASTKVPTGRLNTGELFFGEGSRLTVL.

The rearrangement links TRBV6-2 or TRBV6-3 to TRBJ2-4; 7 bases are a match to TRBD2. This CDR3 spans 14 amino acids. Trimming cost V 2 bases and J 10 bases; bases outside gene matches: 8. Germline V gives CDR1 MNHEY, CDR2 SVGEGT. The CDR3 loop is CASSYPGRRWIQYF. CDR3 nucleotide sequence: TGTGCCAGCAGTTACCCCGGGAGGAGGTGGATTCAGTACTTC.

The rearrangement links TRBV20-1 to TRBJ2-7, with TRBD1 identical over 7 bases. CDR3 length: 14 residues. Germline CDR1 DFQATT, CDR2 SNEGSKA (reference sequence). V was clipped by 0 bases and J by 4 bases; unmatched bases: 6. CDR3 loop: CSARERGGVYEQYF. CDR3 nucleotides: TGCAGTGCTAGAGAGAGAGGGGGCGTGTACGAGCAGTACTTC.

V usage is TRBV20-1 and J usage is TRBJ2-3; the D gene is possibly TRBD1 (5 bases). The germline V gene has CDR1 DFQATT and CDR2 SNEGSKA (reference sequence). Trimming removed 4 bases at V and 2 bases at J, with 13 bases between. CDR3 length: 14 amino acids. The CDR3 nucleotides read TGCAGTGCTAATGGGGCCAGCCTCACAGATACGCAGTATTTT. Its protein product is CSANGASLTDTQYF.

This rearrangement joins TRBV20-1 to TRBJ2-2; 14 bases fit TRBD2. The J segment lost 1 base and the V segment lost 1 base, leaving 11 bases of the junction unmatched. Germline V lookup: CDR1 DFQATT, CDR2 SNEGSKA (reference sequence). This CDR3 comprises 20 residues. The CDR3 DNA is TGCAGTGCTAGAGGCCATTCCGGGACTAGCGGGAGATGGAACACCGGGGAGCTGTTTTTT. The encoded protein is CSARGHSGTSGRWNTGELFF.

This clonotype was found many times. The rearrangement links TRBV27 to TRBJ2-5; the match to TRBD2 covers 12 bases. The CDR3 sequence is 16 residues long. The trim removed 5 bases at V and 2 bases at J, leaving 6 bases unmatched. Germline lookup yields CDR1 MNHEY and CDR2 SMNVEV (reference sequence). The CDR3 protein is CASSRAGTSGQETQYF. CDR3 bases: TGTGCCAGCAGTCGTGCCGGGACTAGCGGGCAAGAGACCCAGTACTTC.

This clonotype was detected ten times or more. V is TRBV20-1 and J is TRBJ2-3; 8 bases line up with TRBD1. This CDR3 is built from 14 residues. Germline CDR1 and CDR2: DFQATT and SNEGSKA (reference sequence). J lost 2 bases, V lost 6 bases, and 7 bases had no gene match. The CDR3 bases are TGCAGTGCCAACAGGGGGGCTAACACAGATACGCAGTATTTT. Residues: CSANRGANTDTQYF.

In its sample, this clonotype was seen many times. This chain uses TRBV12-3 or TRBV12-4 with TRBJ2-1; D is perhaps TRBD1 or TRBD2 (6 bases each). The CDR3 has 14 amino acids. Trimming left V 2 bases short and J 4 bases short, with 9 bases between. The chain's CDR3 is CASSLRGEYNEQFF. CDR3 coding DNA: TGTGCCAGCAGTTTAAGGGGGGAGTACAATGAGCAGTTCTTC.

This clonotype was seen many times. This sequence joins TRBV5-1 and TRBJ2-3, with TRBD2 identical over 8 bases. CDR1 and CDR2 (germline): SGHRS, YFSETQ. With V trimmed by 4 bases and J by 0 bases, 4 bases remained unmatched. This CDR3 contains 15 residues. The CDR3 DNA reads as TGCGCCAGCAGCCAGACTAGCGTCAGCACAGATACGCAGTATTTT. It translates to CASSQTSVSTDTQYF.

This clonotype was seen ten or more times. The gene calls are TRBV7-2 and TRBJ1-4; D remains unclear. The CDR3 contains 14 residues. Germline CDR1 is SGHTA and CDR2 is FQGNSA. V gave up 5 bases and J gave up 6 bases, with 13 bases separating them. The CDR3 sequence: CASSLEHGYEKLFF. CDR3 in DNA: TGTGCCAGCAGCCTCGAGCACGGCTATGAAAAACTGTTTTTT.

This clonotype was seen many times. This rearrangement joins TRBV29-1 to TRBJ2-1, with a weak D call TRBD2 (5 bases). Germline V lookup: CDR1 SQVTM, CDR2 ANQGSEA. Trimming stripped 0 bases from V and 4 bases from J, with 13 bases between. The CDR3 is 15 residues long. Here the CDR3 DNA reads TGCAGCGTTGAAGACGCGGGCAGGATTTACAATGAGCAGTTCTTC. Protein sequence: CSVEDAGRIYNEQFF.

This clonotype was observed a handful of times. V usage is TRBV7-2 and J usage is TRBJ2-1, with D possibly matching TRBD1 (6 bases). V lost 2 bases and J lost 6, with 17 bases in between. The CDR3 is 16 residues long. From germline, CDR1 is SGHTA and CDR2 FQGNSA. CDR3 in amino acids: CASSLMRLGRGNEQFF. The CDR3 DNA reads TGTGCCAGCAGCTTAATGCGTTTAGGCAGGGGCAATGAGCAGTTCTTC.

This clonotype was seen more than once but under ten times. The gene calls are TRBV20-1 and TRBJ2-1, with TRBD2 matching 8 bases. CDR3 length: 12 amino acids. Unmatched junction bases numbered 1, after V lost 5 bases and J lost 4 bases. Germline V gene data show CDR1 as DFQATT and CDR2 as SNEGSKA (reference sequence). The CDR3 bases are TGCAGTGCTCCTAGCGGGTACAATGAGCAGTTCTTC. Its translation is CSAPSGYNEQFF.

This clonotype has at least ten counts. The chain joins TRBV5-1 to TRBJ2-1, with 10 nucleotides matching TRBD2. The CDR3 has 15 amino acids. In germline, CDR1 is SGHRS, CDR2 YFSETQ. V shed 1 base, J shed 6 bases, and the junction held 4 bases outside the gene matches. The CDR3 here is CASSLKREGFNEQFF. CDR3 in DNA: TGCGCCAGCAGCTTGAAGCGGGAGGGGTTCAATGAGCAGTTCTTC.

This clonotype was seen a few times. V usage is TRBV4-2 and J usage is TRBJ2-1, with 9 bases matching TRBD1. The CDR3 consists of 21 residues. CDR1 is LGHNA, CDR2 YNFKEQ, per germline. J gave up 8 bases and V 1 base, and 24 bases lay outside the gene matches. The CDR3 DNA is TGTGCCAGCAGCCAAGGGGGGGACAGGGCAGAAGTGGGGTTTCTAGTATATGAGCAGTTCTTC. The encoded protein is CASSQGGDRAEVGFLVYEQFF.

This clonotype was observed many times. CDR3 in amino acids: CASSFELGTQYF. The CDR3 bases are TGTGCCAGCAGTTTTGAGCTGGGTACGCAGTATTTT. The V call is TRBV12-3 or TRBV12-4, the J call TRBJ2-3; no definite D call. The CDR3 extends over 12 amino acids. V lost 3 bases and J 8 bases, leaving 9 bases between the germline ends.

In its sample, this clonotype was seen once. A read error may be the cause here, since a much bigger clone is one base away. The J gene is TRBJ1-2, the V gene TRBV20-1; 7 nucleotides line up with TRBD1. There are 14 residues in the CDR3. CDR1 is DFQATT and CDR2 is SNEGSKA in the germline V gene (reference sequence). V was clipped by 6 bases and J by 4 bases; unmatched bases: 11. The CDR3 sequence: CSAARGQTFYGYTF. The CDR3 bases are TGCAGTGCCGCTCGGGGACAGACTTTCTATGGCTACACCTTC.

This clonotype was observed at least ten times. The chain links TRBV10-3 to TRBJ2-7, with 9 bases aligning to TRBD1. The CDR3 has 15 residues. Germline V lookup: CDR1 ENHRY, CDR2 SYGVKD. The V gene end was trimmed by 3 bases and the J gene end by 3 bases; junction bases not matched to a gene: 6. CDR3 nucleotide sequence: TGTGCCATCAGTGATGGGACAGGGACCCTCTACGAGCAGTACTTC. Translation: CAISDGTGTLYEQYF.

This clonotype was seen ten or more times. This rearrangement joins TRBV29-1 to TRBJ2-7; tentative D call: TRBD1 (5 bases). CDR3 size: 16 residues. CDR1 and CDR2 from the germline V gene are SQVTM and ANQGSEA. Between the trimmed V and J ends, which lost 4 bases and 4 bases, there was a span of 23 bases. CDR3 loop: CSVVTLGLPGRYEQYF. CDR3 bases: TGCAGCGTTGTAACTCTCGGTCTTCCAGGGCGGTACGAGCAGTACTTC.

A single count supports this clonotype. This sequence joins TRBV29-1 and TRBJ2-5; D gene unclear. There are 14 residues in the CDR3. Germline CDR1 SQVTM, CDR2 ANQGSEA. V shed 4 bases and J shed 0 bases, with 12 bases lying between them. This CDR3 is CSVAGSWNQETQYF. CDR3 DNA sequence: TGCAGCGTTGCAGGCAGCTGGAACCAAGAGACCCAGTACTTC.

This clonotype was counted at least ten times. The chain combines TRBV12-3 or TRBV12-4 with TRBJ2-3, with TRBD2 matching 12 bases. The V gene end was trimmed by 6 bases and the J gene end by 5 bases; junction bases not matched to a gene: 9. The CDR3 has 16 residues. The CDR3 bases are TGTGCCAGCAGCCCCTATGCACTAGCGGGAGGAGATACGCAGTATTTT. Its protein is CASSPYALAGGDTQYF.

There are a few counts of this clonotype. This rearrangement joins TRBV6-5 to TRBJ2-7; TRBD2 aligns across 11 bases. This CDR3 is built from 18 residues. V shed 4 bases and J 7 bases; nucleotides not matched to a gene: 18. CDR1 and CDR2 from the germline V gene are MNHEY and SVGAGI. The CDR3, as DNA: TGTGCCAGCAGTTTTAAACTAGCGGGAGACGTCCCCTACTGGGAGCAGTACTTC. It translates to CASSFKLAGDVPYWEQYF.

This rearrangement joins TRBV6-1 to TRBJ2-7; TRBD1 matches 7 bases. V was pared by 10 bases and J by 3 bases, with 3 bases of the junction left unmatched. This CDR3 contains 11 residues. The germline V gene has CDR1 MNHNS and CDR2 SASEGT. The CDR3 protein is CATNRGYEQYF. The CDR3 DNA reads as TGTGCCACCAACAGGGGCTACGAGCAGTACTTC.

This clonotype was seen a handful of times. The J gene is TRBJ2-7, the V gene TRBV5-1, with D tentatively TRBD1 (6 bases). The germline V gene encodes CDR1 SGHRS and CDR2 YFSETQ. V dropped 0 bases and J dropped 9 bases, with 10 bases sitting between them. The CDR3 loop spans 12 amino acids. The CDR3 DNA follows: TGCGCCAGCAGCTTGGAAGGGGGTACGCAGTACTTC. It specifies CASSLEGGTQYF.

This clonotype was counted ten times or more. This CDR3 is CASSLSGLDGETQYF. In DNA form, the CDR3 reads TGCGCCAGCAGCTTGTCAGGGCTTGATGGAGAGACCCAGTACTTC. This chain joins TRBV5-1 and TRBJ2-5, with D possibly being TRBD1 (5 bases). Germline CDR1 reads SGHRS; CDR2 reads YFSETQ. This CDR3 comprises 15 residues. V lost 1 base to trimming and J lost 4 bases, with 14 bases between them.